This TCR beta chain was sequenced in a study of blood T cell repertoires in COVID-19 (dated by TCRdb to the early 2020s). Describing the broader study: The collaborator samples originated in the United States, Italy and Spain and spanned the acute and convalescent phases of COVID-19. The prospective study material was composed of cDNA or gDNA derived from T cells, B-cell-depleted T cells, or PBMCs. The dataset comprised deeply sampled blood TCRbeta repertoires from subjects exposed to, actively infected with, or recovered from COVID-19. The repertoires were released in a freely available public database meant as a resource for research on the immune response to SARS-CoV-2. Samples were obtained from the ongoing ImmuneRACE study (first 160 participants) and from over 1,000 subjects provided by 6 global collaborators. Sample metadata almost always included a de-identified subject ID, COVID-19 status, age in years and sex. HLA class I and class II types, where available, came from metadata supplied by the sample provider rather than from assay-based typing. Beyond this particular receptor, the publication reports: The quantity of clinical and demographic metadata differed by source and by participant and was supplied without curation.

TCRbeta CDR3 regions were amplified from genomic DNA by means of the immunoSEQ Assay, a bias-controlled multiplex PCR. The published analysis was carried out like this. The number of nucleated cells in each sample was estimated by amplification of reference gene primers within the assay. To quantify the absolute abundance of each unique TCRbeta CDR3 rearrangement, sequence reads were collapsed and filtered. Productive Simpson clonality was computed per sample as the square root of Simpson's diversity index over productive rearrangements. The immuneACCESS repertoire file appears here via TCRdb, limited to in-frame rearrangements. These files lack a portion of the clones; in checked studies, under half of the deficit traces to unresolved V genes, and the cause of the others is not known. D and trimming come from the DNA, and the V and J calls and clone size come from that table. The sample table holds some 40,000 clones, of which approximately 80% were seen once. The biggest ten clones account for roughly 20% of the sample.

The collaborating institutions used their own protocols to collect whole blood in K2EDTA tubes. For TCRbeta analysis, collaborators shipped samples in one of three forms: frozen whole blood, isolated PBMCs, or DNA extracted from either of those sample types. CDR1 and CDR2, per the germline V gene (reference sequence), are LGHDT and YNNKEL. Inclusive of the bounding cysteine and phenylalanine, the CDR3 is 16 residues long. Only CDR3 DNA remains: 48 bases, in frame from the first base. Trimming takes 2 bases off V and 6 bases off J; junction bases not matched to a gene: 9. Comment on this clone: Its antigen is unknown. No much larger clone exists at a distance of one base, and base qualities are not known.

The chain is encoded by TRBV3-1 (or the pseudogene TRBV3-2) joined to TRBJ2-1, and TRBD1 matches 8 of the central bases. The sample consisted of peripheral blood. This TCR was recovered from a man between 65 and 79 years old with acute or convalescent COVID-19. The DNA sequence reads TGTGCCAGCAGCCAACCTCGACAGGGGTCTCGCAATGAGCAGTTCTTC. The translation is CASSQPRQGSRNEQFF.